This T cell receptor (beta chain) was documented in a study of T cell clusters in autoimmune cytopenias. General study points: TRB repertoire shifts in secondary cytopenia and chronic lymphocytic leukemia mostly reflected lymphoma, not autoimmunity. The T cell clusters were defined only in silico, without experimental functional validation.

Multiplex touch-down PCR amplified TRB using TRB-A and TRB-B pools in one tube. TCRdb reworked the multiplex PCR reads into one entry per CDR3 protein, no DNA. This sample's table has about 5,100 distinct CDR3 sequences. This CDR3 spans 14 amino acids. The V gene's germline CDR1 is SGHTA and CDR2 FQGNSA. TRB was amplified from about 250 ng of peripheral blood genomic DNA per sample. On this clonotype itself: Its target is unknown.

These records were also assigned to another study, of T cell repertoires in aging, cancer and after chemotherapy. That report notes: Repeat sampling of healthy donors over several months to years showed clear clonal overlap. These repertoire data do not allow conclusions about immunological memory after chemotherapy.

Source material: peripheral blood. V usage is TRBV7-2 and J usage is TRBJ2-7. This sequence originates from a human donor in good health. CDR3 loop: CASSPSWLSYEQYF. The variable domain in full, with the rest retrieved from reference TRBV7-2 and TRBJ2-7, is GAGVSQSPSNKVTEKGKDVELRCDPISGHTALYWYRQSLGQGLEFLIYFQGNSAPDKSGLPSDRFSAERTGGSVSTLTIQRTQQEDSAVYLCASSPSWLSYEQYFGPGTRLTVT.